This T cell receptor (beta chain) comes out of a study of cytomegalovirus exposure and HLA in healthy donors. On the study more broadly: Early released data had approximately 86 million unique TCRs, all coming from HLA-typed donors.

As regards this clone: Its antigen is as yet unknown.

The PCR used 60 Vbeta and 13 Jbeta primers. The protocol was immunoSEQ multiplex PCR, while the TCRdb copy is restricted to in-frame clones and leaves out a portion. The sample has 130,000 to 150,000 clones, 78% seen once. Study findings and constraints: The study labeled approximately 150 TCR beta chains cytomegalovirus-associated. Earlier analysis looked at TCR beta V segments, and most were productive about 87% or about 30% of the time.

The V gene's germline CDR1 is GTSNPN and CDR2 SVGIG (reference sequence). CDR3 length equals 14 residues. Germline trimming cut 5 bases from V and 0 bases from J; bases unmatched to any gene: 4. This TCR was sampled from a female donor in good health and CMV-seronegative. The chain uses TRBV30 and TRBJ2-7, with 10 bases aligning to TRBD1. Material: PBMCs. The CDR3 DNA is TGTGCCTGGGACCGGGACAGGGGCTCCTACGAGCAGTACTTC. Its translation is CAWDRDRGSYEQYF.